Detailed here is one T cell receptor beta chain. Antigen: not known. The source of the sample is a study of T-cell reconstitution after alpha-beta-depleted transplantation in children. Preparation of the TCRbeta library was carried out with unique molecular identifiers. Each CDR3 protein gets one entry after TCRdb re-called the PCR reads with MiXCR. The repertoire consists of about 250,000 distinct CDR3 sequences, with 20% to 30% occurring once and the leading ten covering around 4.8%. Notes on the study in general: At the one-year point after transplant, T-cell counts and TCRbeta diversity were found to come mostly from T cells that had been newly produced. About two months after transplant, alpha-beta T cells reportedly came from several hundred expanded graft clones.

The germline V gene has CDR1 SGHRS and CDR2 YFSETQ. This CDR3 spans 14 amino acids. Germline trimming cut 2 bases from V and 6 bases from J; bases unmatched to any gene: 5. This TCR came from a female patient aged 2 to 10 who had a stem cell transplant for congenital amegakaryocytic thrombocytopenia, so the T cells may come from the graft donor. Sample: PBMCs, mostly from graft donor cells, taken 360 days after TCRalphabeta/CD19-depleted stem cell transplant. The chain recombines TRBV5-1 with TRBJ2-1; 7 bases fit TRBD1. CDR3: CASSFGDRVNEQFF. Written as DNA, the CDR3 is TGCGCCAGCAGCTTCGGAGACAGGGTCAATGAGCAGTTCTTC.